The clone carrying this T cell receptor (beta chain) occurred a few times. Its antigen is not identified. The TCRbeta library incorporated unique molecular identifiers. TCRdb re-derived calls from the PCR reads in MiXCR, one entry per CDR3 protein. The sample has around 130,000 distinct CDR3 sequences, about a tenth seen once. Deletions cut 3 bases from V and 2 bases from J, with 16 bases between. Germline lookup yields CDR1 SGHTA and CDR2 FQGNSA. This CDR3 region has 17 residues. The data are from a study of T-cell reconstitution after alpha-beta-depleted transplantation in children. Points from the study as a whole: There were some patients whose high TCRbeta diversity at day 60 came from surviving recipient T cells and thymic progenitors. T-cell counts and diversity at one year post-transplant came mainly from newly produced T cells. As was reported, about two months after transplant, alpha-beta T cells came from several hundred expanded graft clones.

The TCR comes from a girl under three years old who had a stem cell transplant for combined immunodeficiency, so the T cells may come from the graft donor. The J gene is TRBJ2-2, the V gene TRBV7-2, with D tentatively TRBD2 (5 bases). This material consisted of PBMCs, mostly from graft donor cells, taken 180 days after TCRalphabeta/CD19-depleted stem cell transplant. CDR3 DNA: TGTGCCAGCAGCTTCGGACGGCGGGCCCTAAACACCGGGGAGCTGTTTTTT. It translates to CASSFGRRALNTGELFF. Looking up the rest from reference TRBV7-2 and TRBJ2-2 gives the full variable domain: GAGVSQSPSNKVTEKGKDVELRCDPISGHTALYWYRQSLGQGLEFLIYFQGNSAPDKSGLPSDRFSAERTGGSVSTLTIQRTQQEDSAVYLCASSFGRRALNTGELFFGEGSRLTVL.